The 16 T cell receptor beta chains in this list originate from one sample, sequenced in a study of T cells in Graves' hyperthyroidism and ophthalmopathy. The CDR3 regions of TCR beta were amplified from RNA transcripts. TCR CDR3 regions were first amplified by RT-PCR with HTBI primers. TCRdb re-analysed the multiplex PCR reads in MiXCR, keeping a single row per CDR3 protein. The table has 370,000 or so distinct CDR3 sequences, 15% to 19% seen once. Sequenced input: blood. These receptor sequences come from a young woman with Graves' hyperthyroidism that later progressed to Graves' ophthalmopathy.

The sample holds many counts of this clonotype. The rearrangement uses TRBV7-9 and TRBJ1-1; the match to TRBD1 covers 7 bases. Germline V gene sequence: CDR1 SEHNR, CDR2 FQNEAQ (reference sequence). The CDR3 contains 15 residues. V shed 0 bases, J shed 0 bases, and the junction held 1 base outside the gene matches. The CDR3 spells CASSLAQGVNTEAFF. The CDR3 nucleotides are TGTGCCAGCAGCTTAGCGCAGGGGGTGAACACTGAAGCTTTCTTT.

This clonotype was detected a few times. V is TRBV4-1 and J is TRBJ2-1; 10 bases map to TRBD2. The germline V gene encodes CDR1 MGHRA and CDR2 YSYEKL. The J segment lost 3 bases and the V segment lost 0 bases, leaving 2 bases of the junction unmatched. CDR3 length: 16 amino acids. This CDR3 reads CASSQESSGSYNEQFF. CDR3 in DNA: TGCGCCAGCAGCCAAGAATCTAGCGGGAGCTACAATGAGCAGTTCTTC.

This clonotype showed up just a few times. V and J are TRBV7-2 and TRBJ2-3; no definite D call. The V gene's germline CDR1 is SGHTA and CDR2 FQGNSA. Trimming pared 1 base from V and 2 bases from J, leaving 10 bases between. The CDR3 runs to 15 residues. The CDR3 loop is CASSLDGSNTDTQYF. The CDR3 DNA sequence: TGTGCCAGCAGCTTAGATGGCAGCAACACAGATACGCAGTATTTT.

This clonotype was observed at least ten times. The chain carries TRBV27 and TRBJ2-5, with D possibly being TRBD2 (5 bases). The CDR3 has 15 residues. The germline gives CDR1 MNHEY, CDR2 SMNVEV (reference sequence). V shed 2 bases and J shed 7 bases, with 17 bases lying between them. CDR3 in DNA: TGTGCCAGCAGTTTAGTGGGAGATACCCCTATGACCCAGTACTTC. Amino acids: CASSLVGDTPMTQYF.

This clonotype showed up many times. V and J are TRBV28 and TRBJ1-4, with D uncertain. CDR3 size: 17 residues. Trimming pared 6 bases from V and 1 base from J, leaving 18 bases between. Germline V lookup: CDR1 MDHEN, CDR2 SYDVKM. CDR3 bases: TGTGCCAGCAGCCCAATAGGCGGCGGGCTAACTAATGAAAAACTGTTTTTT. Amino acid sequence: CASSPIGGGLTNEKLFF.

This clonotype has ten or more counts. The chain carries TRBV7-8 and TRBJ2-5, with D tentatively TRBD2 (6 bases). Trimming stripped 5 bases from V and 3 bases from J, with 19 bases between. The CDR3 covers 16 residues. CDR1 and CDR2 from the germline V gene are SGHVS and FQNEAQ. CDR3 residues: CASSRGRVGGEETQYF. CDR3 nucleotides: TGTGCCAGCAGCCGCGGGCGTGTTGGAGGGGAAGAGACCCAGTACTTC.

This clonotype was detected many times. The chain combines TRBV6-2 or TRBV6-3 with TRBJ2-1; TRBD2 aligns across 10 bases. This CDR3 region has 22 residues. Germline-derived CDR1 and CDR2 are MNHEY and SVGEGT. V lost 6 bases to trimming and J lost 0 bases; unmatched junction nucleotides: 23. The CDR3 is CASSHGLAAGQGITSSYNEQFF. The CDR3, as DNA: TGTGCCAGCAGCCACGGACTAGCGGCAGGTCAAGGCATAACGAGCTCCTACAATGAGCAGTTCTTC.

Ten or more counts support this clonotype. This sequence joins TRBV6-1 and TRBJ2-4; the match to TRBD1 covers 7 bases. Germline V gene data show CDR1 as MNHNS and CDR2 as SASEGT. The CDR3 is made up of 13 amino acids. J was trimmed by 5 bases and V by 5 bases; bases with no gene match: 3. The CDR3 loop is CASSRQGENIQYF. CDR3 DNA sequence: TGTGCCAGCAGTCGACAGGGCGAAAACATTCAGTACTTC.

This clonotype was picked up many times. This chain connects TRBV11-1 to TRBJ2-3; D is unresolved. Germline CDR1 reads SGHAT; CDR2 reads FQDESV (reference sequence). The CDR3 is 15 amino acids. V lost 4 bases to trimming and J lost 2 bases, with 13 bases between them. CDR3 residues: CASSSSGGSTDTQYF. CDR3 coding DNA: TGTGCCAGCAGCTCCTCAGGTGGCTCCACAGATACGCAGTATTTT.

This chain uses TRBV11-2 with TRBJ2-3; D gene ambiguous. Deletions cut 3 bases from V and 1 base from J, with 11 bases between. CDR1 and CDR2 (germline): SGHAT, FQNNGV. The CDR3 has 15 amino acids. The CDR3 loop reads CASSLSQSGTDTQYF. In DNA form, the CDR3 reads TGTGCCAGCAGCTTGTCCCAGTCGGGCACAGATACGCAGTATTTT.

This clonotype was seen ten or more times. V is TRBV28 and J is TRBJ2-7; D is unclear. This CDR3 has 16 residues. With 5 bases removed from V and 4 bases from J, the gap between germline ends came to 21 bases. Germline V gene lookup returns CDR1 MDHEN and CDR2 SYDVKM. The CDR3 region is CASSTVAISKFYEQYF. The CDR3 nucleotides are TGTGCCAGCAGTACCGTGGCCATCTCCAAGTTTTACGAGCAGTACTTC.

There are a few counts of this clonotype. The chain carries TRBV20-1 and TRBJ1-3, with 7 bases lining up with TRBD1. The CDR3 contains 12 residues. J gave up 8 bases and V 7 bases, and 8 bases lay outside the gene matches. Germline lookup yields CDR1 DFQATT and CDR2 SNEGSKA (reference sequence). The CDR3 is CSVPQGSHTIYF. As DNA, the CDR3 is TGCAGTGTTCCACAGGGGAGCCACACCATATATTTT.

Ten or more counts support this clonotype. V gene TRBV6-6 combines with J gene TRBJ1-2; D possibly corresponds to TRBD1 (6 bases). Trimming left V 0 bases short and J 6 bases short, with 17 bases between. The germline CDR1 and CDR2 sequences are MNHNY and SVGAGI (reference sequence). CDR3 size: 16 residues. The CDR3 bases are TGTGCCAGCAGTTACTCTGGGACATCTAACTTCGATGGCTACACCTTC. Protein: CASSYSGTSNFDGYTF.

The V call is TRBV5-1, the J call TRBJ1-1, with 11 bases aligning to TRBD1. The CDR3 contains 16 residues. The J segment lost 1 base and the V segment lost 4 bases, leaving 6 bases of the junction unmatched. CDR1 and CDR2 from the germline V gene are SGHRS and YFSETQ. This CDR3 is CASSPGQGAGNTEAFF. In nucleotides, the CDR3 is TGCGCCAGCAGCCCCGGACAGGGGGCGGGGAACACTGAAGCTTTCTTT.

The sample holds many counts of this clonotype. The V call is TRBV28, the J call TRBJ2-5; 8 bases align to TRBD1. Germline values: CDR1 MDHEN, CDR2 SYDVKM. CDR3 length equals 14 residues. Trimming removed 4 bases from V and 5 bases from J; junction bases left unmatched: 6. The CDR3 here is CASSWTGSGETQYF. The CDR3 nucleotides read TGTGCCAGCAGTTGGACAGGGTCTGGGGAGACCCAGTACTTC. The variable domain in full, with the rest retrieved from reference TRBV28 and TRBJ2-5, is DVKVTQSSRYLVKRTGEKVFLECVQDMDHENMFWYRQDPGLGLRLIYFSYDVKMKEKGDIPEGYSVSREKKERFSLILESASTNQTSMYLCASSWTGSGETQYFGPGTRLLVL.

V gene TRBV6-2 or TRBV6-3 combines with J gene TRBJ1-6; TRBD1 agrees at 7 bases. The V gene end was trimmed by 6 bases and the J gene end by 14 bases; junction bases not matched to a gene: 10. This CDR3 spans 13 amino acids. Germline assignment: CDR1 MNHEY and CDR2 SVGEGT. The CDR3 DNA is TGTGCCAGCAGCCAGGACAGGCTGTATTCCCTCCACTTT. This codes for CASSQDRLYSLHF.